These 13 T cell receptor beta chains originate from one sample sequenced in a study of PD-L1 blockade in urothelial cancer. Time point here: pretreatment peripheral blood. Assay: immunoSEQ multiplex PCR; the TCRdb copy retains only in-frame clones and omits some. Here the sample spans roughly 50,000 clones, less than 90% being singletons. Sequencing was performed on PBMCs, taken around atezolizumab (anti-PD-L1) treatment. Source of these receptors: a man between 65 and 80 years old with urothelial cancer.

CDR3 protein: CAISAPPGGTGANVLTF. The CDR3 nucleotides are TGTGCCATCAGTGCTCCCCCGGGGGGAACTGGGGCCAACGTCCTGACTTTC. The rearrangement uses TRBV10-3 and TRBJ2-6; TRBD2 aligns across 7 bases. This CDR3 region has 17 residues. The trim removed 4 bases at V and 2 bases at J, leaving 8 bases unmatched. In germline, CDR1 is ENHRY, CDR2 SYGVKD.

Within the sample, this clone is medium-sized. The genes are TRBV28 and TRBJ1-5; D gene uncertain. CDR3 length: 16 amino acids. V was shortened by 10 bases and J by 2 bases, with 21 bases between the two germline ends. CDR1 and CDR2 from the germline V gene are MDHEN and SYDVKM. The CDR3 sequence: CATYPWAPGGNQPQHF. The CDR3 nucleotides read TGTGCCACCTACCCGTGGGCACCCGGGGGCAATCAGCCCCAGCATTTT. The whole variable domain, remainder taken from reference TRBV28 and TRBJ1-5, is DVKVTQSSRYLVKRTGEKVFLECVQDMDHENMFWYRQDPGLGLRLIYFSYDVKMKEKGDIPEGYSVSREKKERFSLILESASTNQTSMYLCATYPWAPGGNQPQHFGDGTRLSIL.

This clone appeared once. V and J are TRBV6-6 and TRBJ2-7; a weak D match, TRBD2 (7 bases). The CDR3 has 14 residues. V gave up 7 bases and J gave up 2 bases, with 15 bases separating them. Germline-derived CDR1 and CDR2 are MNHNY and SVGAGI (reference sequence). This CDR3 is CASNGGGGAYEQYF. The CDR3 coding sequence is TGTGCCAGCAACGGGGGAGGGGGGGCCTACGAGCAGTACTTC.

This clone was seen a handful of times. This chain connects TRBV29-1 to TRBJ2-2; D not resolved. The ends were cut back, 8 bases at V and 1 base at J, with 11 bases in the middle. The CDR3 runs 13 residues. Germline CDR1 and CDR2: SQVTM and ANQGSEA. The CDR3 here is CSWRRQNTGELFF. The CDR3 DNA sequence: TGCAGCTGGCGGCGCCAGAACACCGGGGAGCTGTTTTTT.

The chain recombines TRBV19 with TRBJ2-3; the match to TRBD1 covers 10 bases. V lost 5 bases to trimming and J lost 2 bases; unmatched junction nucleotides: 4. The germline CDR1 and CDR2 sequences are LNHDA and SQIVND (reference sequence). This CDR3 contains 15 residues. This chain's CDR3 is CASSFGTGDTDTQYF. The DNA for the CDR3 is TGTGCCAGTAGTTTCGGGACAGGGGACACAGATACGCAGTATTTT. Complete variable domain (other parts from reference TRBV19 and TRBJ2-3): DGGITQSPKYLFRKEGQNVTLSCEQNLNHDAMYWYRQDPGQGLRLIYYSQIVNDFQKGDIAEGYSVSREKKESFPLTVTSAQKNPTAFYLCASSFGTGDTDTQYFGPGTRLTVL.

This sequence joins TRBV5-1 and TRBJ2-5, with D possibly matching TRBD1 (5 bases). Germline V CDR1 and CDR2: SGHRS, YFSETQ. The CDR3 totals 13 residues. The V end was cut by 4 bases, the J end by 5 bases, with 12 bases between. For the CDR3, the DNA is TGCGCCAGCAGCGCAGGGAATCGGGAGACCCAGTACTTC. This codes for CASSAGNRETQYF.

The chain combines TRBV9 with TRBJ1-3, with 7 bases fitting TRBD1. This CDR3 comprises 14 residues. The V gene's germline CDR1 is SGDLS and CDR2 YYNGEE. With 4 bases clipped from V and 4 bases from J, the junction kept 5 bases outside the gene matches. The CDR3 nucleotides are TGTGCCAGCAGCACCGGACAGGCCGGAAACACCATATATTTT. It is translated as CASSTGQAGNTIYF.

V and J are TRBV6-6 and TRBJ1-1, with 8 bases that match TRBD1. The germline CDR1 and CDR2 sequences are MNHNY and SVGAGI (reference sequence). Germline trimming cut 5 bases from V and 0 bases from J; bases unmatched to any gene: 5. The CDR3 length is 15 residues. The CDR3 loop is CASSQKQGVNTEAFF. In DNA form, the CDR3 reads TGTGCCAGCAGTCAAAAACAGGGGGTGAACACTGAAGCTTTCTTT.

V gene TRBV7-2 combines with J gene TRBJ2-5; 9 nucleotides match TRBD1. With V trimmed by 5 bases and J by 5 bases, 15 bases remained unmatched. CDR3 length equals 17 residues. The V gene's germline CDR1 is SGHTA and CDR2 FQGNSA. The DNA for the CDR3 is TGTGCCAGCAGCGTCGGCGCGGGACAGGGAGAGGGGGAGACCCAGTACTTC. Encoded protein: CASSVGAGQGEGETQYF.

The chain has TRBV6-1 and TRBJ2-7; 7 nucleotides match TRBD2. Trimming at V came to 0 bases and at J to 0 bases, leaving 2 bases not matched to a gene. The CDR3 totals 15 residues. Per the germline V gene, CDR1 is MNHNS and CDR2 is SASEGT. CDR3 DNA sequence: TGTGCCAGCAGTGAAGCGACGGGGGGCTCCTACGAGCAGTACTTC. Protein sequence: CASSEATGGSYEQYF.

V gene TRBV7-6 combines with J gene TRBJ2-3, with D maybe TRBD2 (6 bases). Germline loops: CDR1 SGHVS, CDR2 FNYEAQ. The CDR3 is made up of 15 amino acids. The ends were cut back, 2 bases at V and 3 bases at J, with 12 bases in the middle. The CDR3 DNA reads TGTGCCAGCAGCTTACTAGCGCCCGGGACAGATACGCAGTATTTT. Its protein is CASSLLAPGTDTQYF.

The gene calls are TRBV6-6 and TRBJ1-5; D ambiguous. V was cut by 7 bases and J by 4 bases, with 11 bases left in between. Germline CDR1 reads MNHNY; CDR2 reads SVGAGI (reference sequence). The CDR3 is made up of 13 amino acids. The CDR3 bases are TGTGCCAGCACCATCCCCCCAAATCAGCCCCAGCATTTT. Its protein is CASTIPPNQPQHF.

CDR3 protein: CASSQGPLGGSNQPQHF. The DNA for the CDR3 is TGCGCCAGCAGCCAAGGACCTCTCGGGGGAAGCAATCAGCCCCAGCATTTT. The rearrangement uses TRBV4-1 and TRBJ1-5; possibly TRBD1 for D (5 bases). This CDR3 is built from 17 residues. V was pared by 1 base and J by 1 base, with 14 bases between. Germline V gene lookup returns CDR1 MGHRA and CDR2 YSYEKL.